This is a list of T cell receptor beta chains from one sample in a study of pediatric ulcerative colitis. The data were produced by immunoSEQ multiplex PCR, yet TCRdb's version contains in-frame clones alone and is incomplete. The sample includes 16,000 or so clones, roughly 80% seen only once; the top ten take approximately 7.5%. The sample was gut tissue. Every receptor here comes from a boy aged 5 to 17 who was a control in a study of pediatric ulcerative colitis. Both conserved end residues are part of each CDR3. A D gene is named only where the DNA matches it firmly. Rows give clone size only sometimes, using once, few, many, or a class for an expanded clone.

DNA	CDR3	V	J	size	D
TGTGCCAGCAGCTCTGGCGGTGCCACGAGCCCCCTCTCCTATGGCTACACCTTC	CASSSGGATSPLSYGYTF	TRBV5-4	TRBJ1-2	few	NA
TGTGCCAGCAGCGGACCACTAGCGGGGGTTGGATATTTT	CASSGPLAGVGYF	TRBV14	TRBJ2-3	NA	TRBD2
TGTGCCAGCAGTGACGGGACAGAGCGGGGAGCAACTAATGAAAAACTGTTTTTT	CASSDGTERGATNEKLFF	TRBV25-1	TRBJ1-4	few	TRBD1
TGTGCCAGCAGCCAGCCCCCCCAAGAGACCCAGTACTTC	CASSQPPQETQYF	TRBV21-1	TRBJ2-5	NA	NA
TGTGCCAGTAGCCCACAGGGGACTAAACGAAATGAGCAGTTCTTC	CASSPQGTKRNEQFF	TRBV19	TRBJ2-1	NA	NA
TGTGCCAGCAGTCTCCAGTACCCCTATGGCTACACCTTC	CASSLQYPYGYTF	TRBV28	TRBJ1-2	NA	NA
TGCGCCAGCAGCCAACGGTTCCAGGGTGGACGGGAAAAACTGTTTTTT	CASSQRFQGGREKLFF	TRBV4-3	TRBJ1-4	NA	NA
TGTGCCAGCAGTTGGAAGGCCGGAAGAAATGAAAAACTGTTTTTT	CASSWKAGRNEKLFF	TRBV6-5	TRBJ1-4	few	NA
TGTGCCAGTAGTATCGTTGGAGCGGTTAGCACAGATACGCAGTATTTT	CASSIVGAVSTDTQYF	TRBV19	TRBJ2-3	NA	NA
TGTGCCTGGAGCCCCACCCGACAGGGGGGCTACACCTTC	CAWSPTRQGGYTF	TRBV30	TRBJ1-2	few	TRBD1
TGTGCCAGCTCACTTTCTAGCGAACGCACAGATACGCAGTATTTT	CASSLSSERTDTQYF	TRBV18	TRBJ2-3	NA	NA
TGTGCCAGCAGCTTGTATATGACAGGAGCTAATGAAAAACTGTTTTTT	CASSLYMTGANEKLFF	TRBV5-6	TRBJ1-4	NA	NA
TGTGCCACCAGCAGAGAAACAGGGACACCTTTAAGCTACGAGCAGTACTTC	CATSRETGTPLSYEQYF	TRBV15	TRBJ2-7	NA	NA
TGTGCCAGTAGTATACAAGGGAACACTGAAGCTTTCTTT	CASSIQGNTEAFF	TRBV19	TRBJ1-1	NA	NA
TGTGCCAGCAGGGCGGACAGGGCGGGGTCCTATGGCTACACCTTC	CASRADRAGSYGYTF	TRBV2	TRBJ1-2	NA	TRBD1
TGTGCCAGCACCATGGGAGGGCTGGGAAACACCATATATTTT	CASTMGGLGNTIYF	TRBV28	TRBJ1-3	NA	NA
TGTGCCAGCAGCAACGACAGGGGAACCACAAACTATGGCTACACCTTC	CASSNDRGTTNYGYTF	TRBV7-2	TRBJ1-2	once	TRBD1
TGTGCCAGCAGCCCGGACAGGGGAAACACCATATATTTT	CASSPDRGNTIYF	TRBV7-2	TRBJ1-3	NA	TRBD1
TGTGCCAGCAGCTTCCGGACGGACTACAATGAGCAGTTCTTC	CASSFRTDYNEQFF	TRBV7-9	TRBJ2-1	NA	NA
TGCGCCAGCAGCCCTGGGACTAGCGGGGGGGATGGCAAAAACATTCAGTACTTC	CASSPGTSGGDGKNIQYF	TRBV4-3	TRBJ2-4	few	TRBD2
TGTGCCAGCTCTGTGACACTCCTCTACGAGCAGTACTTC	CASSVTLLYEQYF	TRBV19	TRBJ2-7	NA	NA
TGTGCCACTGACAGGGGGCTGGGGAACACTGAAGCTTTCTTT	CATDRGLGNTEAFF	TRBV28	TRBJ1-1	NA	TRBD1
TGTGCCAGCAGTAACCAAGCGGGAGATGGCGATGAGCAGTTCTTC	CASSNQAGDGDEQFF	TRBV28	TRBJ2-1	NA	TRBD2
TGTGCCAGCAGCTTAGGGCGCCCAGATACGCAGTATTTT	CASSLGRPDTQYF	TRBV7-3	TRBJ2-3	once	NA
TGTGCCAGCAGCGCAGCAGGGATCTCCTACGAGCAGTACTTC	CASSAAGISYEQYF	TRBV28	TRBJ2-7	NA	NA
TGTGCCAGCAGCCATGACAACAATAATTCACCCCTCCACTTT	CASSHDNNNSPLHF	TRBV16	TRBJ1-6	NA	NA
TGCAGCGGATTGGAGCTAAACACCTACGAGCAGTACTTC	CSGLELNTYEQYF	TRBV29-1	TRBJ2-7	NA	NA
TGTGCCAGCAGCCAGGACGCGGGAGAAGCTTTCTTT	CASSQDAGEAFF	TRBV7-6	TRBJ1-1	NA	NA
TGTGCCAGCAGAAACCCCATTCAGGGGCCGGGCAATCAGCCCCAGCATTTT	CASRNPIQGPGNQPQHF	TRBV28	TRBJ1-5	NA	NA
TGTGCCAGCAGCTTAGCCGCGGGGACTCCGTCCTACAATGAGCAGTTCTTC	CASSLAAGTPSYNEQFF	TRBV7-2	TRBJ2-1	NA	NA
TGTGCCAGCAGTTTATTTTGGCTCCCCTGGGGTAACACAGATACGCAGTATTTT	CASSLFWLPWGNTDTQYF	TRBV28	TRBJ2-3	NA	NA
TGTGCCAGCCAAGGGGGACAACAGTCCTACGAGCAGTACTTC	CASQGGQQSYEQYF	TRBV7-8	TRBJ2-7	NA	NA